A single sample is the source of the 27 T cell receptor beta chains below, sequenced in a study of blood T cell repertoires in COVID-19. Assay: immunoSEQ multiplex PCR; the TCRdb copy retains only in-frame clones and omits some. The sample records 95,000 to 130,000 clones, just over 90% being singletons. The sequenced material came from peripheral blood. The receptors stem from a human donor with active COVID-19. The donor label of this sample is uncertain.

This chain joins TRBV3-1 (or the pseudogene TRBV3-2) and TRBJ2-2; possibly TRBD1 for D (6 bases). This CDR3 spans 16 amino acids. V lost 4 bases to trimming and J lost 1 base, with 13 bases between them. The germline gives CDR1 LGHDT, CDR2 YNNKEL (reference sequence). The CDR3: CASSRFGQKNTGELFF. CDR3 in DNA: TGTGCCAGCAGCCGTTTTGGACAGAAGAACACCGGGGAGCTGTTTTTT.

The chain is built from TRBV7-2 and TRBJ1-2, with TRBD1 matching over 8 bases. This CDR3 has 16 residues. After removal of 6 bases from V and 4 bases from J, the junction contained 13 bases not matched to a gene. Germline values: CDR1 SGHTA, CDR2 FQGNSA. In DNA, the CDR3 is TGTGCCAGCAGTCATGGTCTCGGACAGGGTATCTATGGCTACACCTTC. It specifies CASSHGLGQGIYGYTF. Looking up the rest from reference TRBV7-2 and TRBJ1-2 gives the full variable domain: GAGVSQSPSNKVTEKGKDVELRCDPISGHTALYWYRQSLGQGLEFLIYFQGNSAPDKSGLPSDRFSAERTGGSVSTLTIQRTQQEDSAVYLCASSHGLGQGIYGYTFGSGTRLTVV.

CDR3 amino acids: CASSQDGTGGSNEQFF. CDR3 nucleotides: TGCGCCAGCAGCCAAGATGGGACAGGGGGTTCTAATGAGCAGTTCTTC. V usage is TRBV4-3 and J usage is TRBJ2-1; 11 bases map to TRBD1. Germline values: CDR1 LGHNA, CDR2 YSLEER. The V segment lost 0 bases and the J segment 7 bases; nucleotides outside the gene matches: 5. This CDR3 has 16 residues.

This clone was seen a few times. The chain has TRBV7-9 and TRBJ2-7; 7 bases align to TRBD2. With 0 bases clipped from V and 4 bases from J, the junction kept 0 bases outside the gene matches. The germline V gene has CDR1 SEHNR and CDR2 FQNEAQ (reference sequence). There are 13 residues in the CDR3. This chain's CDR3 is CASSLAGGYEQYF. The CDR3 bases are TGTGCCAGCAGCTTAGCGGGGGGGTACGAGCAGTACTTC.

For this clone: The sample holds other DNA sequences that translate to the same CDR3. The CDR3 DNA follows: TGCGCCAGCAGCCAAGATTCGGGGCAGCCCCAGCATTTT. Protein product: CASSQDSGQPQHF. This chain links TRBV4-3 with TRBJ1-5; the D is unclear. V was pared by 0 bases and J by 7 bases, with 7 bases between. The CDR3 sequence is 13 residues long. Germline values: CDR1 LGHNA, CDR2 YSLEER.

The chain has TRBV18 and TRBJ1-1; 9 nucleotides line up with TRBD1. This CDR3 has 15 residues. Germline lookup yields CDR1 KGHSH and CDR2 LQKENI. V lost 3 bases to trimming and J lost 5 bases; unmatched junction nucleotides: 7. The CDR3 bases are TGTGCCAGCTCACCGGTTCAGGACAGGGGAACTGAAGCTTTCTTT. It encodes CASSPVQDRGTEAFF.

The chain links TRBV29-1 to TRBJ2-1, with 9 bases matching TRBD1. The CDR3 is 13 amino acids. Germline loops: CDR1 SQVTM, CDR2 ANQGSEA. V dropped 4 bases and J dropped 8; count of bases not matched to a gene: 6. The CDR3, as DNA: TGCAGCGTTGTCGGGACAGGGATCTATGAGCAGTTCTTC. As protein: CSVVGTGIYEQFF.

V usage is TRBV5-1 and J usage is TRBJ2-1, with 7 bases aligning to TRBD1. V was clipped by 0 bases and J by 5 bases; unmatched bases: 8. Germline CDR1 reads SGHRS; CDR2 reads YFSETQ. This CDR3 has 16 residues. The CDR3 sequence is CASSLGGQIKNNEQFF. The DNA for the CDR3 is TGCGCCAGCAGCTTGGGGGGACAGATAAAAAACAATGAGCAGTTCTTC.

In its sample, this clone was seen once. V is TRBV27 and J is TRBJ2-7; possibly TRBD1 for D (6 bases). The CDR3 totals 14 residues. Germline V lookup: CDR1 MNHEY, CDR2 SMNVEV (reference sequence). Deletions cut 3 bases from V and 6 bases from J, with 15 bases between. CDR3 bases: TGTGCCAGCAGTTTTGTACAGGGTGCGGTCGAGCAGTACTTC. Protein sequence: CASSFVQGAVEQYF.

CDR3 loop: CASSQGPVILPRDTIYF. Here the CDR3 DNA reads TGTGCCAGCAGCCAAGGTCCCGTTATTCTCCCTCGGGACACCATATATTTT. The chain is built from TRBV4-2 and TRBJ1-3; D gene unclear. This CDR3 contains 17 residues. Germline-derived CDR1 and CDR2 are LGHNA and YNFKEQ. V was clipped by 1 base and J by 8 bases, with 21 bases between them.

The rearrangement uses TRBV19 and TRBJ2-4; unclear D gene. V was clipped by 1 base and J by 1 base, with 8 bases between them. The germline V gene has CDR1 LNHDA and CDR2 SQIVND (reference sequence). The CDR3 has 15 residues. The CDR3 DNA reads as TGTGCCAGTAGTATAGGCCCTAGTGCCAAAAACATTCAGTACTTC. It encodes CASSIGPSAKNIQYF.

DNA of the CDR3: TGTGCCAGCAGCTTAGTCCCGACTAGCGGGGGGCCGCCCTCCTACGAGCAGTACTTC. This translates into CASSLVPTSGGPPSYEQYF. The gene calls are TRBV7-2 and TRBJ2-7, with TRBD2 matching over 13 bases. V trimming: 1 base; J trimming: 0 bases; junction bases outside the gene matches: 9. Germline loops: CDR1 SGHTA, CDR2 FQGNSA. The CDR3 totals 19 residues.

The rearrangement joins TRBV7-8 to TRBJ1-6; 8 positions match TRBD1. This CDR3 has 15 amino acids. Germline-derived CDR1 and CDR2 are SGHVS and FQNEAQ. The trim removed 5 bases at V and 9 bases at J, leaving 9 bases unmatched. The CDR3 here is CASSPQGASGSPLHF. The CDR3 DNA reads TGTGCCAGCAGCCCCCAGGGGGCTAGCGGTTCACCCCTCCACTTT.

The chain is built from TRBV11-2 and TRBJ1-5, with D maybe TRBD1 (5 bases). V shed 3 bases and J shed 11 bases, with 14 bases lying between them. This CDR3 comprises 13 residues. CDR1 and CDR2 (germline): SGHAT, FQNNGV. As DNA, the CDR3 is TGTGCCAGCAGCTTTTCCCAGGGCAGAACCCAGCATTTT. As protein: CASSFSQGRTQHF.

The V gene is TRBV5-1, the J gene TRBJ2-2; D might be TRBD2 (5 bases). This CDR3 has 17 amino acids. Germline CDR1 and CDR2: SGHRS and YFSETQ. V gave up 0 bases and J gave up 6 bases, with 18 bases separating them. The CDR3 region is CASSLDVSNLASGELFF. The CDR3 nucleotides read TGCGCCAGCAGCTTGGATGTCTCCAACCTAGCTTCCGGGGAGCTGTTTTTT. The entire variable domain, with the rest obtained from reference TRBV5-1 and TRBJ2-2, is as follows: KAGVTQTPRYLIKTRGQQVTLSCSPISGHRSVSWYQQTPGQGLQFLFEYFSETQRNKGNFPGRFSGRQFSNSRSEMNVSTLELGDSALYLCASSLDVSNLASGELFFGEGSRLTVL.

The V call is TRBV4-3, the J call TRBJ1-1; tentatively, D is TRBD1 (5 bases). The CDR3 runs 14 residues. V lost 6 bases to trimming and J lost 5 bases, with 16 bases between them. Germline values: CDR1 LGHNA, CDR2 YSLEER. CDR3 region: CASSSTGPRTEAFF. The CDR3 DNA sequence: TGCGCCAGCAGTTCTACAGGCCCGAGGACTGAAGCTTTCTTT.

This clone has only one observation. V and J are TRBV6-2 or TRBV6-3 and TRBJ2-7, with D tentatively TRBD1 (5 bases). Germline values: CDR1 MNHEY, CDR2 SVGEGT. CDR3 length: 14 residues. Trimming shortened V by 5 bases and J by 5 bases, and 16 bases separated the two germline ends. Written as DNA, the CDR3 is TGTGCCAGCAGTCGCGATGGCAGGGATGACGAGCAGTACTTC. As protein: CASSRDGRDDEQYF.

This sequence joins TRBV7-6 and TRBJ1-6; 7 nucleotides match TRBD1. Losses at the gene ends were 1 base for V and 10 bases for J; bases not matched to a gene: 4. This CDR3 contains 14 residues. In germline, CDR1 is SGHVS, CDR2 FNYEAQ. In nucleotides, the CDR3 is TGTGCCAGCAGCTTAGGCCAGGGGGACTCACCCCTCCACTTT. This encodes CASSLGQGDSPLHF.

This clone has just a few counts. The chain couples TRBV7-2 to TRBJ1-2; 9 nucleotides match TRBD1. With 5 bases clipped from V and 5 bases from J, the junction kept 9 bases outside the gene matches. This CDR3 region has 15 residues. Germline loops: CDR1 SGHTA, CDR2 FQGNSA. CDR3 sequence reads: CASSVDIGQGYGYTF. In DNA form, the CDR3 reads TGTGCCAGCAGCGTCGATATCGGACAGGGGTATGGCTACACCTTC.

This clone was detected only once. This sequence joins TRBV29-1 and TRBJ2-1; D possibly corresponds to TRBD1 (6 bases). The V and J ends lost 4 bases and 8 bases respectively, with 24 bases between them. The V gene's germline CDR1 is SQVTM and CDR2 ANQGSEA. The CDR3 contains 16 residues. The CDR3 bases are TGCAGCGTTGTGGACCCGGCCAGGGGAGCGTTCGATGAGCAGTTCTTC. It specifies CSVVDPARGAFDEQFF.

This chain links TRBV7-2 with TRBJ2-1, with 10 bases that match TRBD2. The V segment lost 3 bases and the J segment 9 bases; nucleotides outside the gene matches: 8. CDR1 and CDR2 (germline): SGHTA, FQGNSA. The CDR3 runs 15 residues. In DNA form, the CDR3 reads TGTGCCAGCAGCTTGAGCGGGGGGGTAAAAGGTGAGCAGTTCTTC. This gives the protein CASSLSGGVKGEQFF.

The chain employs TRBV5-4 and TRBJ2-7; 10 nucleotides align to TRBD1. Germline V gene sequence: CDR1 SGHNT, CDR2 YYREEE (reference sequence). V dropped 4 bases and J dropped 4; count of bases not matched to a gene: 8. The CDR3 is 15 amino acids. The CDR3 reads CASSHRDRGTYEQYF. The CDR3 nucleotides are TGTGCCAGCAGCCACCGGGACAGGGGCACGTACGAGCAGTACTTC.

This clone was counted once. This chain connects TRBV5-4 to TRBJ1-6; no firm D call. The germline V gene encodes CDR1 SGHNT and CDR2 YYREEE (reference sequence). Trimming left V 0 bases short and J 7 bases short, with 11 bases between. There are 15 residues in the CDR3. The CDR3 DNA is TGTGCCAGCAGCTTGGGACACCAAATAAATTCACCCCTCCACTTT. It specifies CASSLGHQINSPLHF. Together with reference TRBV5-4 and TRBJ1-6, the CDR3 gives the full variable domain: ETGVTQSPTHLIKTRGQQVTLRCSSQSGHNTVSWYQQALGQGPQFIFQYYREEENGRGNFPPRFSGLQFPNYSSELNVNALELDDSALYLCASSLGHQINSPLHFGNGTRLTVT.

The chain is built from TRBV30 and TRBJ2-3; the D is unclear. The V gene's germline CDR1 is GTSNPN and CDR2 SVGIG (reference sequence). The CDR3 extends over 11 amino acids. The V and J ends lost 4 bases and 4 bases respectively, with 6 bases between them. CDR3 residues: CAWTEADTQYF. The CDR3 DNA reads as TGTGCCTGGACTGAGGCAGATACGCAGTATTTT.

The chain carries TRBV7-2 and TRBJ2-3, with 16 bases aligning to TRBD2. The V gene's germline CDR1 is SGHTA and CDR2 FQGNSA. Trimming at V came to 5 bases and at J to 0 bases, leaving 5 bases not matched to a gene. The CDR3 covers 18 residues. The CDR3 is CASSLGLAGGRSTDTQYF. DNA of the CDR3: TGTGCCAGCAGCCTGGGACTAGCGGGGGGGCGTAGCACAGATACGCAGTATTTT.

This chain connects TRBV7-6 to TRBJ2-1, with D possibly matching TRBD2 (6 bases). Between the trimmed V and J ends, which lost 4 bases and 3 bases, there was a span of 16 bases. Looked up from germline, CDR1 is SGHVS and CDR2 is FNYEAQ. This CDR3 is 16 amino acids long. DNA for the CDR3: TGTGCCAGCAGCTCACCGCGGGGCGCAGTCTACAATGAGCAGTTCTTC. Translated, it gives CASSSPRGAVYNEQFF.

In its sample, this clone was seen once. V gene TRBV5-6 combines with J gene TRBJ1-6; 7 nucleotides match TRBD1. Germline V gene data show CDR1 as SGHDT and CDR2 as YYEEEE. J was trimmed by 6 bases and V by 4 bases; bases with no gene match: 4. This CDR3 has 14 residues. This CDR3 is CASSLGQVNSPLHF. The CDR3, as DNA: TGTGCCAGCAGCCTCGGACAGGTTAATTCACCCCTCCACTTT.